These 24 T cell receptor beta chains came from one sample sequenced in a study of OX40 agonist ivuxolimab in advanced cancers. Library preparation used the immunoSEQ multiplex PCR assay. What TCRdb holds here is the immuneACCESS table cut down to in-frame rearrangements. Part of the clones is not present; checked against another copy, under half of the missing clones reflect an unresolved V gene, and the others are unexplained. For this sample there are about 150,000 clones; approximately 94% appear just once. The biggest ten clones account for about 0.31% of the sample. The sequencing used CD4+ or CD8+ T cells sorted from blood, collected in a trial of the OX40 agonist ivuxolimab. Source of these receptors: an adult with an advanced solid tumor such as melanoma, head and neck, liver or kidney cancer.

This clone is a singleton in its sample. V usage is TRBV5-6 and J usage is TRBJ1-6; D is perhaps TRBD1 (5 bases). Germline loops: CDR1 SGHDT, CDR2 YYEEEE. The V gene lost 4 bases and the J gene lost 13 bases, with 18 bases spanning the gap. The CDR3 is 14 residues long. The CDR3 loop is CASSTRGTYFPLHF. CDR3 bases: TGTGCCAGCAGCACGAGAGGGACGTATTTCCCCCTCCACTTT.

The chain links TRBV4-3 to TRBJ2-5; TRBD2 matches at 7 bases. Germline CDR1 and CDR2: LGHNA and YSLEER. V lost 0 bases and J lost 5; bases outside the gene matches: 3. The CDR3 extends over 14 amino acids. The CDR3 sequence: CASSQDWRGETQYF. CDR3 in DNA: TGCGCCAGCAGCCAAGATTGGCGGGGGGAGACCCAGTACTTC.

The CDR3 bases are TGCGCCAGCAGCCCCACTTCAGGGGGCCAGGTCGGTCAGCCCCAGCATTTT. Protein sequence: CASSPTSGGQVGQPQHF. The chain couples TRBV4-1 to TRBJ1-5, with 8 bases fitting TRBD1. Per germline, CDR1 MGHRA and CDR2 YSYEKL. The CDR3 runs 17 residues. Losses at the gene ends were 4 bases for V and 6 bases for J; bases not matched to a gene: 14.

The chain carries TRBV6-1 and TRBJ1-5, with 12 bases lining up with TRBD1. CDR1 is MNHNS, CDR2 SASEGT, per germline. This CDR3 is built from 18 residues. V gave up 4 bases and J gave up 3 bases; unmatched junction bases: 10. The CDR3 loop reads CASSAQIPGQGANQPQHF. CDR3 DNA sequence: TGTGCCAGCAGTGCCCAAATACCGGGACAGGGGGCCAATCAGCCCCAGCATTTT.

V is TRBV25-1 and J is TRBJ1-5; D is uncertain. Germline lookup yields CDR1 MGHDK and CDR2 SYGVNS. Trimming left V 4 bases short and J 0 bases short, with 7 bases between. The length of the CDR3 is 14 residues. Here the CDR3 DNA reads TGTGCCAGCAGTGTCGGGCATAGCAATCAGCCCCAGCATTTT. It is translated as CASSVGHSNQPQHF.

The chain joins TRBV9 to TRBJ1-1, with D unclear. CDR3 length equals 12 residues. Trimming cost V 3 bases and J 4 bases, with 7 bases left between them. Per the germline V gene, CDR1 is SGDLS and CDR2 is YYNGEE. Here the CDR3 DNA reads TGTGCCAGCAGCGCTTTGGGCACTGAAGCTTTCTTT. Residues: CASSALGTEAFF.

The CDR3 reads CASSPSGGPRTF. CDR3 bases: TGTGCCAGCAGCCCCTCGGGTGGCCCCCGGACCTTC. This chain joins TRBV7-9 and TRBJ1-2; D gene ambiguous. V was pared by 5 bases and J by 14 bases, with 18 bases between. The V gene's germline CDR1 is SEHNR and CDR2 FQNEAQ (reference sequence). The CDR3 extends over 12 amino acids.

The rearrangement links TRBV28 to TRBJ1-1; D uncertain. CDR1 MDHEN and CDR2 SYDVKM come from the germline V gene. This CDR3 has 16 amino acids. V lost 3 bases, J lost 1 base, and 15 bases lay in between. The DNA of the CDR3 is TGTGCCAGCAGTTTTTGGCAGGCCAAGGGGAACACTGAAGCTTTCTTT. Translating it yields CASSFWQAKGNTEAFF.

CDR3 DNA: TGCGCCAGCAGCTTGGGTACAGGGGGTGGCAATCAGCCCCAGCATTTT. Translation: CASSLGTGGGNQPQHF. The chain carries TRBV5-1 and TRBJ1-5; 8 bases are a match to TRBD1. The CDR3 runs to 16 residues. V dropped 0 bases and J dropped 2; count of bases not matched to a gene: 4. Germline CDR1 and CDR2: SGHRS and YFSETQ.

CDR3 sequence reads: CASSLGGTKETQYF. The CDR3 nucleotides are TGCGCCAGCAGCTTGGGCGGGACGAAAGAGACCCAGTACTTC. The rearrangement uses TRBV5-1 and TRBJ2-5; the D gene is possibly TRBD2 (6 bases). The germline gives CDR1 SGHRS, CDR2 YFSETQ. This CDR3 is built from 14 residues. V dropped 0 bases and J dropped 3 bases, with 9 bases sitting between them.

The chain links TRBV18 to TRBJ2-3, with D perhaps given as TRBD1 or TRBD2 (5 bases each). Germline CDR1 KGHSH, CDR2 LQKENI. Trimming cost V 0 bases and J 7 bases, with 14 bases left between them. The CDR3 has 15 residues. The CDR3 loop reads CASSPPSRDPNTQYF. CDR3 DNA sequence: TGTGCCAGCTCACCACCGTCCCGGGACCCGAATACGCAGTATTTT.

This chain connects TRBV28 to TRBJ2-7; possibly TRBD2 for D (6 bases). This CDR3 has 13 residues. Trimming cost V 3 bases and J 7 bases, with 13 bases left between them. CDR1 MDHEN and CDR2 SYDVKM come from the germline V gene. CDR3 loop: CASSLRLAREQYF. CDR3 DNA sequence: TGTGCCAGCAGTTTGAGGCTAGCGCGAGAGCAGTACTTC.

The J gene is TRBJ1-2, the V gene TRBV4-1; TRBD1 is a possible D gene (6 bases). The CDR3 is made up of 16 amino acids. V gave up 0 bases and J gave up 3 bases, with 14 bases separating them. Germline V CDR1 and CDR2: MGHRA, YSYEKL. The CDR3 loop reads CASSQEGNRADYGYTF. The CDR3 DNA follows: TGCGCCAGCAGCCAAGAGGGGAACAGGGCCGACTATGGCTACACCTTC.

CDR3: CASRGLGGSYEQYF. The CDR3 DNA reads as TGTGCCAGTAGAGGGTTGGGGGGCTCCTACGAGCAGTACTTC. The chain has TRBV2 and TRBJ2-7, with D possibly matching TRBD2 (6 bases). Germline-derived CDR1 and CDR2 are SNHLY and FYNNEI. The CDR3 is 14 residues long. Trimming shortened V by 9 bases and J by 0 bases, and 15 bases separated the two germline ends.

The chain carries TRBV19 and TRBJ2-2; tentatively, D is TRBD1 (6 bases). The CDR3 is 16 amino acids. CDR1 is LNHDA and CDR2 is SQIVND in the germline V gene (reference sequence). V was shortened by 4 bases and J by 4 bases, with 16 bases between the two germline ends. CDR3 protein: CASSKPPDRATGELFF. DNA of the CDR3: TGTGCCAGTAGTAAGCCGCCGGACAGAGCCACCGGGGAGCTGTTTTTT.

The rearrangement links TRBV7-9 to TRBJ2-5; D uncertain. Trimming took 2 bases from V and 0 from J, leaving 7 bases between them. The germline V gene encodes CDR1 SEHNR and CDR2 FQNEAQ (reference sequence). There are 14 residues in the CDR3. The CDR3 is CASSLRTDQETQYF. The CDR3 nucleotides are TGTGCCAGCAGCTTACGGACGGACCAAGAGACCCAGTACTTC. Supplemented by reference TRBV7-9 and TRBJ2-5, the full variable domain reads DTGVSQNPRHKITKRGQNVTFRCDPISEHNRLYWYRQTLGQGPEFLTYFQNEAQLEKSRLLSDRFSAERPKGSFSTLEIQRTEQGDSAMYLCASSLRTDQETQYFGPGTRLLVL.

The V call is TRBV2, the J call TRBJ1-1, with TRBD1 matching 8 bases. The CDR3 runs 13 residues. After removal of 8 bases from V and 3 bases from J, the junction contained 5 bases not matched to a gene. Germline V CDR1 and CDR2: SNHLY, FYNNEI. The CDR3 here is CASGRTGYTEAFF. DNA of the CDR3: TGTGCCAGCGGGCGGACAGGGTACACTGAAGCTTTCTTT.

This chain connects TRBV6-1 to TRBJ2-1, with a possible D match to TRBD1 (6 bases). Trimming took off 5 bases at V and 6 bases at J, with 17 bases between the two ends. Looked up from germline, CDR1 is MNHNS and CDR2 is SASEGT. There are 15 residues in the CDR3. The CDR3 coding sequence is TGTGCCAGCAGTTTTCAACAGGGTTTGGTCAATGAGCAGTTCTTC. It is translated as CASSFQQGLVNEQFF.

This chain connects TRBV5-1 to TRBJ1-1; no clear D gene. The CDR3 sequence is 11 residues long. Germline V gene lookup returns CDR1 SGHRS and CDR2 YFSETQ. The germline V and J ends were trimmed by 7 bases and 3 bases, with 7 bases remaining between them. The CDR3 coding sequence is TGCGCCAGCGCGGGTTACACTGAAGCTTTCTTT. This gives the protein CASAGYTEAFF.

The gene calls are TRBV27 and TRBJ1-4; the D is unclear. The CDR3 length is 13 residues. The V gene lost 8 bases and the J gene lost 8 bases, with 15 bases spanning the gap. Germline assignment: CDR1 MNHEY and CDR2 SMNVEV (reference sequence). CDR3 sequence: CASSVIRGEKLFF. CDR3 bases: TGTGCCAGCTCAGTTATCCGAGGGGAAAAACTGTTTTTT.

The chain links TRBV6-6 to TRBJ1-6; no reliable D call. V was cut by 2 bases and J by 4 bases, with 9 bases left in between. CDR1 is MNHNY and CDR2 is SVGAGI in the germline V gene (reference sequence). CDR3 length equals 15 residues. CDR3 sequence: CASSYGELYNSPLHF. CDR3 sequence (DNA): TGTGCCAGCAGTTACGGGGAATTATATAATTCACCCCTCCACTTT.

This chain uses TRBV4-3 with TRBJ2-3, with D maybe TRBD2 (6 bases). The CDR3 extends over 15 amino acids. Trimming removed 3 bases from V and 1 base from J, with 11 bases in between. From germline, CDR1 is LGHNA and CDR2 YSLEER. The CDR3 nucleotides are TGCGCCAGCAGCCATAGAACGGGGGGCACAGATACGCAGTATTTT. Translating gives CASSHRTGGTDTQYF.

Written as DNA, the CDR3 is TGTGCCATCAGCCTACAGGGGGTCGGGATCGCCTGGTCTGGGGCCAACGTCCTGACTTTC. It encodes CAISLQGVGIAWSGANVLTF. The rearrangement links TRBV10-3 to TRBJ2-6, with 8 positions matching TRBD1. This CDR3 contains 20 residues. Trimming took 6 bases from V and 1 from J; bases not matched to a gene: 17. The germline V gene encodes CDR1 ENHRY and CDR2 SYGVKD.

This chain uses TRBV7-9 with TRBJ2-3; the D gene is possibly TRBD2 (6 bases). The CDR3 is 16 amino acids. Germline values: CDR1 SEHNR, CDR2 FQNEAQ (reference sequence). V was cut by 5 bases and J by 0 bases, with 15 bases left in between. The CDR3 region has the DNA TGTGCCAGCAGCCTGAGACTCGGGGGTAGCACAGATACGCAGTATTTT. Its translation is CASSLRLGGSTDTQYF.